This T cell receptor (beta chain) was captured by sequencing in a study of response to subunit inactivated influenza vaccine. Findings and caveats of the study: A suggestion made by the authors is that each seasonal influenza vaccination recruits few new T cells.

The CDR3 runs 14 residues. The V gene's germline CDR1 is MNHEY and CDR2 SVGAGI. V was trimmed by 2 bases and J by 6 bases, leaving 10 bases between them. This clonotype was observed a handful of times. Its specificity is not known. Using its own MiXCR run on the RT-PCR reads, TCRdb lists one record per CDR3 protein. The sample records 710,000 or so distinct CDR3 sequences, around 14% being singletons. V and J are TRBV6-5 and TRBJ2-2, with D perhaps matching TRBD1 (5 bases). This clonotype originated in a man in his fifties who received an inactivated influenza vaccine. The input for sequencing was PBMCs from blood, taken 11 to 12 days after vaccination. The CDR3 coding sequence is TGTGCCAGCAGTTACAAGGGGATCCCCGGGGAGCTGTTTTTT. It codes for CASSYKGIPGELFF.